This T cell receptor (beta chain) appears in the sequencing data of a study of CD8 T cells in ankylosing spondylitis. Construction of TCR beta libraries was performed using quantitative 5'-RACE with molecular barcodes. One entry per CDR3 protein results from TCRdb running MiXCR on the 5' RACE reads. The table shows approximately 350,000 distinct CDR3 sequences, with approximately 22% occurring only once. This CDR3 is built from 16 residues. V was cut by 2 bases and J by 3 bases, with 17 bases left in between. Germline-derived CDR1 and CDR2 are LNHNV and YYDKDF (reference sequence). This clonotype was counted only a few times.

The rearrangement links TRBV15 to TRBJ2-7, with D unresolved. The specimen sequenced was blood, either unsorted or a sorted T cell fraction (not recorded which). This clonotype originated in a male donor with ankylosing spondylitis or in good health (not recorded which). The CDR3 sequence is CATSRLSDGNHYEQYF. The CDR3 coding sequence is TGTGCCACCAGCAGACTCTCGGACGGAAACCACTACGAGCAGTACTTC.